This TCR beta chain was captured in a study of blood T cell repertoires in COVID-19. Across the whole study: Sources were T cells, B-cell-depleted T cells, or PBMCs; the material itself was cDNA or gDNA.

V was shortened by 8 bases and J by 5 bases, with 18 bases between the two germline ends. There are 14 residues in the CDR3. Germline V gives CDR1 LGHDT, CDR2 YNNKEL (reference sequence). TCRdb's copy holds only in-frame clones and misses some; the assay was immunoSEQ multiplex PCR. The sample records about 220,000 clones, 84% being singletons. This clonotype originated in a woman aged 55 to 70 with acute or convalescent COVID-19. What was sequenced was peripheral blood. V gene TRBV3-1 (or the pseudogene TRBV3-2) combines with J gene TRBJ1-1, with D perhaps TRBD1 (6 bases). In nucleotides, the CDR3 is TGTGCCAGCCCATTAGGGGGGGGCGGAACTGAAGCTTTCTTT. It codes for CASPLGGGGTEAFF.